One and the same sample provided the 19 T cell receptor beta chains below, sequenced in a study of T cells in Graves' hyperthyroidism and ophthalmopathy. Amplification of TCR beta CDR3 regions was performed using RNA transcripts as template. During a first-round RT-PCR of the TCR CDR3, the HTBI primer set was used. MiXCR, run by TCRdb on the multiplex PCR reads, gives a single entry per CDR3 protein. The sample carries roughly 840,000 distinct CDR3 sequences, about two fifths recorded once. Sequenced sample: blood. These receptors originate from a young man with Graves' hyperthyroidism.

The rearrangement uses TRBV2 and TRBJ1-1, with unresolved D. Germline V CDR1 and CDR2: SNHLY, FYNNEI. Trimming pared 11 bases from V and 0 bases from J, leaving 13 bases between. The CDR3 is 13 residues long. CDR3 DNA: TGTGCCTGGCGTGGGTGGGTGAACACTGAAGCTTTCTTT. Translated, it gives CAWRGWVNTEAFF.

This clonotype was recorded many times. The chain is built from TRBV4-1 and TRBJ2-6; TRBD1 matches 7 bases. Germline V gene sequence: CDR1 MGHRA, CDR2 YSYEKL. After removal of 4 bases from V and 2 bases from J, the junction contained 8 bases not matched to a gene. The CDR3 contains 17 residues. CDR3 DNA: TGCGCCAGCAGCCGATTACAGGGGAACACTGGGGCCAACGTCCTGACTTTC. Residues: CASSRLQGNTGANVLTF.

The sample holds many counts of this clonotype. V and J are TRBV19 and TRBJ1-5; D might be TRBD1 (5 bases). The CDR3 length is 15 residues. Germline V lookup: CDR1 LNHDA, CDR2 SQIVND (reference sequence). The germline V and J ends were trimmed by 7 bases and 5 bases, with 18 bases remaining between them. CDR3 bases: TGTGCCAGTACCCCTCGGGGGTGGGACGATCAGCCCCAGCATTTT. Its protein is CASTPRGWDDQPQHF. Filled out from reference TRBV19 and TRBJ1-5, the complete variable domain reads DGGITQSPKYLFRKEGQNVTLSCEQNLNHDAMYWYRQDPGQGLRLIYYSQIVNDFQKGDIAEGYSVSREKKESFPLTVTSAQKNPTAFYLCASTPRGWDDQPQHFGDGTRLSIL.

The rearrangement joins TRBV20-1 to TRBJ2-7, with a tentative D call TRBD2 (6 bases). Trimming took 5 bases from V and 2 from J, leaving 13 bases between them. CDR1 and CDR2 from the germline V gene are DFQATT and SNEGSKA (reference sequence). This CDR3 has 13 residues. The CDR3 DNA reads as TGCAGTGCTTTCGGCGGGATCGCCTACGAGCAGTACTTC. It translates to CSAFGGIAYEQYF.

This chain links TRBV7-2 with TRBJ1-1, with 8 positions matching TRBD1. V lost 1 base, J lost 4 bases, and 5 bases stayed unmatched. This CDR3 contains 15 residues. From germline, CDR1 is SGHTA and CDR2 FQGNSA. The CDR3 nucleotides read TGTGCCAGCAGCTTAGGGGGGACAGGCCGCACTGAAGCTTTCTTT. It specifies CASSLGGTGRTEAFF.

The chain carries TRBV19 and TRBJ1-2; the match to TRBD1 covers 8 bases. CDR3 length: 12 residues. From germline, CDR1 is LNHDA and CDR2 SQIVND (reference sequence). Losses at the gene ends were 3 bases for V and 11 bases for J; bases not matched to a gene: 5. The CDR3 loop is CASSMRGQGYTF. CDR3 nucleotides: TGTGCCAGTAGTATGCGAGGACAGGGTTACACCTTC.

V gene TRBV7-8 combines with J gene TRBJ2-7; D is undetermined. Germline-derived CDR1 and CDR2 are SGHVS and FQNEAQ. This CDR3 contains 13 residues. V lost 0 bases to trimming and J lost 3 bases, with 6 bases between them. Here the CDR3 reads CASSLATNYEQYF. Here the CDR3 DNA reads TGTGCCAGCAGCTTAGCGACGAACTACGAGCAGTACTTC.

This chain uses TRBV9 with TRBJ2-2; D gene ambiguous. The CDR3 length is 14 residues. Germline CDR1 is SGDLS and CDR2 is YYNGEE. With 3 bases removed from V and 1 base from J, the gap between germline ends came to 7 bases. The CDR3 nucleotides read TGTGCCAGCAGCGGTTCTGGGAACACCGGGGAGCTGTTTTTT. This translates into CASSGSGNTGELFF.

The chain employs TRBV20-1 and TRBJ1-4, with D unclear. V was cut by 3 bases and J by 0 bases, with 14 bases left in between. CDR1 and CDR2 (germline): DFQATT, SNEGSKA (reference sequence). CDR3 length: 16 residues. The CDR3 reads CSASAGSDTTNEKLFF. In nucleotides, the CDR3 is TGCAGTGCTAGTGCTGGGTCTGACACAACTAATGAAAAACTGTTTTTT.

A note on this clonotype: With a much larger clone just one base away, this may be a read error. The V call is TRBV19, the J call TRBJ1-1; maybe TRBD1 (6 bases). CDR3 length: 15 amino acids. Germline assignment: CDR1 LNHDA and CDR2 SQIVND (reference sequence). V was cut by 8 bases and J by 5 bases, with 21 bases left in between. The CDR3 nucleotides read TGTGCCAGTGCTAGAGGTCGGGGGCAGAAAACTGAAGCTTTCTTT. Translation gives CASARGRGQKTEAFF.

CDR3 sequence: CASTVQGMVQPQHF. In nucleotides, the CDR3 is TGTGCCAGCACGGTGCAGGGTATGGTGCAGCCCCAGCATTTT. The V and J genes are TRBV6-1 and TRBJ1-5; D may be TRBD1 (5 bases). The CDR3 extends over 14 amino acids. Germline V gene lookup returns CDR1 MNHNS and CDR2 SASEGT. Trimming stripped 7 bases from V and 7 bases from J, with 17 bases between.

The chain joins TRBV24-1 to TRBJ2-2; 9 nucleotides line up with TRBD2. The CDR3 runs 14 residues. Losses at the gene ends were 5 bases for V and 13 bases for J; bases not matched to a gene: 10. Germline-derived CDR1 and CDR2 are KGHDR and SFDVKD. The CDR3 nucleotides read TGTGCCACCAGTGGGGAGATAGCGGGGGCGGGGCTGTTTTTT. Translated: CATSGEIAGAGLFF.

The table lists this clonotype with a few counts. The chain joins TRBV3-1 to TRBJ2-5; 12 bases align to TRBD2. Trimming cost V 4 bases and J 5 bases; bases outside gene matches: 5. CDR3 length: 15 residues. CDR1 LGHDT and CDR2 YNNKEL come from the germline V gene (reference sequence). The chain's CDR3 is CASSRLAGAGETQYF. The CDR3 nucleotides are TGTGCCAGCAGCCGACTAGCGGGGGCGGGGGAGACCCAGTACTTC.

The V call is TRBV6-1, the J call TRBJ2-7, with a weak D call TRBD2 (7 bases). The CDR3 totals 15 residues. V shed 7 bases and J shed 4 bases, with 20 bases lying between them. CDR1 and CDR2 (germline): MNHNS, SASEGT. The CDR3 DNA reads TGTGCCAGCACCATGCCCGGCGGGGGACAATACGAGCAGTACTTC. As protein: CASTMPGGGQYEQYF.

This clonotype came up many times. V and J are TRBV9 and TRBJ2-7; D gene uncertain. Looked up from germline, CDR1 is SGDLS and CDR2 is YYNGEE. CDR3 length: 13 amino acids. The V and J ends lost 0 bases and 9 bases respectively, with 13 bases between them. CDR3 DNA: TGTGCCAGCAGCGTAGATGATCGGGCCGGGCAGTACTTC. Encoded protein: CASSVDDRAGQYF.

The chain combines TRBV19 with TRBJ1-4; D ambiguous. V shed 2 bases and J shed 7 bases, with 8 bases lying between them. There are 13 residues in the CDR3. The germline CDR1 and CDR2 sequences are LNHDA and SQIVND (reference sequence). DNA for the CDR3: TGTGCCAGTAGTATAAGGCCCGCTGAAAAACTGTTTTTT. Translation: CASSIRPAEKLFF.

This clonotype was found a few times. V usage is TRBV19 and J usage is TRBJ2-2, with D perhaps matching TRBD1 or TRBD2 (5 bases each). V gave up 8 bases and J gave up 1 base, with 11 bases separating them. Germline assignment: CDR1 LNHDA and CDR2 SQIVND (reference sequence). This CDR3 region has 14 residues. DNA for the CDR3: TGTGCCAGTCCCGGGACGGAGAACACCGGGGAGCTGTTTTTT. It codes for CASPGTENTGELFF.

Many counts were recorded for this clonotype. This sequence joins TRBV12-3 or TRBV12-4 and TRBJ2-7; TRBD1 agrees at 8 bases. J was trimmed by 1 base and V by 5 bases; bases with no gene match: 1. This CDR3 has 13 residues. In DNA, the CDR3 is TGTGCCAGCAGTCGGACAGGGTCCTACGAGCAGTACTTC. This codes for CASSRTGSYEQYF.

This clonotype showed up just a few times. The rearrangement uses TRBV6-6 and TRBJ1-1; D unresolved. Deletions cut 3 bases from V and 3 bases from J, with 17 bases between. CDR1 is MNHNY, CDR2 SVGAGI, per germline (reference sequence). The CDR3 has 16 residues. The CDR3, as DNA: TGTGCCAGCAGTTATGTTCCGGGGTCGTTCGACACTGAAGCTTTCTTT. It yields the protein CASSYVPGSFDTEAFF.